This T cell receptor beta chain was sequenced in a study of blood T cells in healthy people across ages. The CDR3 is made up of 15 amino acids. CDR1 is LNHDA and CDR2 is SQIVND in the germline V gene (reference sequence). V was cut by 5 bases and J by 3 bases, with 15 bases left in between. The donors, healthy Caucasians from Russia, were aged about 6 to 90. Overall study findings and caveats: Diversity was higher, and naive CD4+ cells more numerous, in long-lived donors than in aged donors.

A sample-barcoded 5' primer and a J-beta primer mix were used in a second PCR of about 7 to 12 cycles. A template-switch adaptor containing 12 random nucleotides labeled each cDNA molecule. TCRdb reanalysed the 5' RACE reads using MiXCR and keeps one entry per CDR3 protein. Of 1.5 million to 2 million distinct CDR3 sequences in the sample, 49% were seen once. This clonotype has a single count. Its specificity is not known. The sample taken for sequencing was blood. The chain combines TRBV19 with TRBJ2-3; either TRBD1 or TRBD2 may supply D (6 bases each). This TCR was sampled from a woman in her 40s in good health. CDR3 coding DNA: TGTGCCAGTAGTGCCCAGCTAGGGGGGACAGATACGCAGTATTTT. Translation gives CASSAQLGGTDTQYF.